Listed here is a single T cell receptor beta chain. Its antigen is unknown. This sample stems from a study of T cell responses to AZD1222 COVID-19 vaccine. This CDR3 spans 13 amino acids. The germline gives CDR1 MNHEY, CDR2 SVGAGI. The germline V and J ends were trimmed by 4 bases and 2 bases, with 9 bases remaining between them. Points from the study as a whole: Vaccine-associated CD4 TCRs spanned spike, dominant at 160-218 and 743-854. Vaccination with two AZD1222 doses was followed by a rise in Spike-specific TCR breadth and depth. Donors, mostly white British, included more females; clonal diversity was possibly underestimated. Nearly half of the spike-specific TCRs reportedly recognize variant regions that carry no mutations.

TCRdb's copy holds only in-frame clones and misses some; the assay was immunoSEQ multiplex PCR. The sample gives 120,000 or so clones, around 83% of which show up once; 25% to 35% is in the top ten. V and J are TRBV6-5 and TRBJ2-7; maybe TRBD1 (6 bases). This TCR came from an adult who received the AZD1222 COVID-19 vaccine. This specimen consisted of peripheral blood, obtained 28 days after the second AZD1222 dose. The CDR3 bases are TGTGCCAGCAGTTCAGACAGGCCCTACGAGCAGTACTTC. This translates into CASSSDRPYEQYF.